This record looks at one T cell receptor (beta chain) sequence and its context. The data derive from a study of blood T cell repertoires in COVID-19. Study-wide background: PBMCs, B-cell-depleted T cells, or T cells were the source of the cDNA or gDNA that made up the material.

Per germline, CDR1 GTSNPN and CDR2 SVGIG (reference sequence). The CDR3 runs 11 residues. The V gene lost 0 bases and the J gene lost 7 bases, with 3 bases spanning the gap. TCRdb's table, derived via immunoSEQ multiplex PCR, lists solely in-frame clones and lacks some. The sample carries about 69,000 clones, approximately 83% recorded once. This TCR was sampled from a man between 35 and 55 years old with COVID-19, enrolled during active disease. This chain uses TRBV30 with TRBJ1-4; D call uncertain. The sample was peripheral blood. The CDR3 nucleotides read TGTGCCTGGAGTGTAGCTGAAAAACTGTTTTTT. Translation: CAWSVAEKLFF.